This is a list of T cell receptor beta chains from one sample in a study of T cells in Graves' hyperthyroidism and ophthalmopathy. A single record per CDR3 protein comes from TCRdb applying MiXCR to the multiplex PCR reads. Of roughly 250,000 distinct CDR3 sequences in the sample, roughly 22% were seen once. Sequenced sample: blood. The receptors derive from a man in his thirties or forties with Graves' ophthalmopathy. CDR3s include the opening cysteine and the closing phenylalanine or tryptophan. Fields, in order: J gene, CDR3 length, D gene, V gene, clone size, CDR3 DNA, CDR3 protein. A D gene is named only where the DNA matches it firmly. Clone size appears in some rows only: once, few, many, or a class for an expanded clone.

j_call: TRBJ2-4; cdr3_length: 15; d_call: NA; v_call: TRBV6-2/TRBV6-3; clone_size: NA; cdr3_nt: TGTGCCAGCAGTACCACAGGGACCGCCAAAAACATTCAGTACTTC; cdr3_aa: CASSTTGTAKNIQYF
j_call: TRBJ1-6; cdr3_length: 14; d_call: NA; v_call: TRBV28; clone_size: NA; cdr3_nt: TGTGCCAGCACCCACCGGGCCCCTCGGGCACCCCTCCACTTT; cdr3_aa: CASTHRAPRAPLHF
j_call: TRBJ1-5; cdr3_length: 14; d_call: NA; v_call: TRBV14; clone_size: few; cdr3_nt: TGTGCCAGCAGCCGAGGGGGTAGCAATCAGCCCCAGCATTTT; cdr3_aa: CASSRGGSNQPQHF
j_call: TRBJ2-6; cdr3_length: 18; d_call: TRBD2; v_call: TRBV28; clone_size: NA; cdr3_nt: TGTGCCAGCACCTCCGGCACTAGCGGGCTCTCTGGGGCCAACGTCCTGACTTTC; cdr3_aa: CASTSGTSGLSGANVLTF
j_call: TRBJ2-1; cdr3_length: 13; d_call: NA; v_call: TRBV27; clone_size: NA; cdr3_nt: TGTGCCAGCACCCGTGGGGGGTACAATGAGCAGTTCTTC; cdr3_aa: CASTRGGYNEQFF
j_call: TRBJ2-1; cdr3_length: 11; d_call: NA; v_call: TRBV20-1; clone_size: NA; cdr3_nt: TGCAGTGGTACTACAGGGAGTGAGCAGTTCTTC; cdr3_aa: CSGTTGSEQFF
j_call: TRBJ1-1; cdr3_length: 15; d_call: TRBD1; v_call: TRBV27; clone_size: NA; cdr3_nt: TGTGCCAGCAGTTTTGGACAGGGCTTGCCCACTGAAGCTTTCTTT; cdr3_aa: CASSFGQGLPTEAFF
j_call: TRBJ1-1; cdr3_length: 16; d_call: TRBD1; v_call: TRBV18; clone_size: few; cdr3_nt: TGTGCCAGCTCACCTGGGGGACAGGGGGCAACCACTGAAGCTTTCTTT; cdr3_aa: CASSPGGQGATTEAFF
j_call: TRBJ2-3; cdr3_length: 14; d_call: NA; v_call: TRBV20-1; clone_size: NA; cdr3_nt: TGCAGTGCTAGCCTTTTTCAGGACACAGATACGCAGTATTTT; cdr3_aa: CSASLFQDTDTQYF
j_call: TRBJ2-7; cdr3_length: 15; d_call: TRBD2; v_call: TRBV9; clone_size: NA; cdr3_nt: TGTGCCAGCAGCTTAGGGGAGGGCCACTCCTACGAGCAGTACTTC; cdr3_aa: CASSLGEGHSYEQYF
j_call: TRBJ2-3; cdr3_length: 15; d_call: NA; v_call: TRBV7-3; clone_size: many; cdr3_nt: TGTGCCAGCAGCTTAACGGGACAACGCACAGATACGCAGTATTTT; cdr3_aa: CASSLTGQRTDTQYF
j_call: TRBJ1-5; cdr3_length: 13; d_call: NA; v_call: TRBV11-1; clone_size: few; cdr3_nt: TGTGCCAGCAGCTTAGGTCAAGGACTGTCCCAGCATTTT; cdr3_aa: CASSLGQGLSQHF
j_call: TRBJ2-2; cdr3_length: 14; d_call: TRBD1; v_call: TRBV20-1; clone_size: few; cdr3_nt: TGCAGTGCCTTGACAGGGGGCGGTGGCGGGGAGCTGTTTTTT; cdr3_aa: CSALTGGGGGELFF
j_call: TRBJ2-7; cdr3_length: 14; d_call: TRBD1; v_call: TRBV12-3/TRBV12-4; clone_size: many; cdr3_nt: TGTGCCAGCAGTTTTAGGGACAGCGACTACGAGCAGTACTTC; cdr3_aa: CASSFRDSDYEQYF
j_call: TRBJ1-6; cdr3_length: 16; d_call: TRBD1; v_call: TRBV4-2; clone_size: NA; cdr3_nt: TGTGCCAGCAGCCAACCCGGACAGGGCGACAATTCACCCCTCCACTTT; cdr3_aa: CASSQPGQGDNSPLHF
j_call: TRBJ2-4; cdr3_length: 20; d_call: NA; v_call: TRBV3-1; clone_size: NA; cdr3_nt: TGTGCCAGCAGCCAAGATTTTTGGCAGGGTCACCCTGGGGCCCAAAACATTCAGTACTTC; cdr3_aa: CASSQDFWQGHPGAQNIQYF
j_call: TRBJ2-7; cdr3_length: 14; d_call: NA; v_call: TRBV18; clone_size: many; cdr3_nt: TGTGCCAGCTCACCACCATCCCGGCACTACGAGCAGTACTTC; cdr3_aa: CASSPPSRHYEQYF
j_call: TRBJ2-7; cdr3_length: 16; d_call: TRBD1; v_call: TRBV5-1; clone_size: many; cdr3_nt: TGCGCCAGCAGCTTTGGACTGGGACAGGGGGTTTTCGAGCAGTACTTC; cdr3_aa: CASSFGLGQGVFEQYF
j_call: TRBJ2-1; cdr3_length: 15; d_call: TRBD2; v_call: TRBV12-3/TRBV12-4; clone_size: NA; cdr3_nt: TGTGCCAGCAGAATTAGCGGGAGTGGTAACAATGAGCAGTTCTTC; cdr3_aa: CASRISGSGNNEQFF
j_call: TRBJ1-1; cdr3_length: 13; d_call: NA; v_call: TRBV28; clone_size: few; cdr3_nt: TGTGCCAGCACAAATCAGCCGAACACTGAAGCTTTCTTT; cdr3_aa: CASTNQPNTEAFF
j_call: TRBJ2-2; cdr3_length: 15; d_call: TRBD2; v_call: TRBV6-1; clone_size: few; cdr3_nt: TGTGCCAGCAATAGCCGGGAGGGACGGACCGGGGAGCTGTTTTTT; cdr3_aa: CASNSREGRTGELFF
j_call: TRBJ2-5; cdr3_length: 17; d_call: TRBD1; v_call: TRBV11-3; clone_size: many; cdr3_nt: TGTGCCAGCAGCAAGACTAAGACAGGGGGCATGGATGAGACCCAGTACTTC; cdr3_aa: CASSKTKTGGMDETQYF
j_call: TRBJ2-3; cdr3_length: 16; d_call: TRBD2; v_call: TRBV15; clone_size: NA; cdr3_nt: TGTGCCACCAGCAGAGGCGGTAGCGGGAGGTTCGATACGCAGTATTTT; cdr3_aa: CATSRGGSGRFDTQYF
j_call: TRBJ2-7; cdr3_length: 17; d_call: TRBD2; v_call: TRBV19; clone_size: few; cdr3_nt: TGTGCCAGTAGTATAGCCACGACTAGCGGGGGACCCCACGAGCAGTACTTC; cdr3_aa: CASSIATTSGGPHEQYF
j_call: TRBJ2-7; cdr3_length: 15; d_call: NA; v_call: TRBV7-9; clone_size: NA; cdr3_nt: TGTGCCAGCAGCCCACCGACTAGAGAAACCTACGAGCAGTACTTC; cdr3_aa: CASSPPTRETYEQYF
j_call: TRBJ2-2; cdr3_length: 16; d_call: NA; v_call: TRBV11-3; clone_size: NA; cdr3_nt: TGTGCCAGCACCCAGACCCGAGGACTCCTGGGCGGGGAGCTGTTTTTT; cdr3_aa: CASTQTRGLLGGELFF
j_call: TRBJ2-7; cdr3_length: 14; d_call: NA; v_call: TRBV6-2/TRBV6-3; clone_size: many; cdr3_nt: TGTGCCAGCAGTTACTCGAGTGGGAGGAACGAGCAGTACTTC; cdr3_aa: CASSYSSGRNEQYF
j_call: TRBJ2-7; cdr3_length: 15; d_call: TRBD1; v_call: TRBV5-1; clone_size: few; cdr3_nt: TGCGCCAGCAGCTTGGGTTCAGGGGGCACGGACGAGCAGTACTTC; cdr3_aa: CASSLGSGGTDEQYF
j_call: TRBJ2-2; cdr3_length: 17; d_call: NA; v_call: TRBV11-3; clone_size: many; cdr3_nt: TGTGCCAGCAGCTTGCGCCTCCGGGCCGGAAACACCGGGGAGCTGTTTTTT; cdr3_aa: CASSLRLRAGNTGELFF
j_call: TRBJ2-5; cdr3_length: 11; d_call: NA; v_call: TRBV29-1; clone_size: few; cdr3_nt: TGCAGCGTTCCAGAGGGAGAGACCCAGTACTTC; cdr3_aa: CSVPEGETQYF
j_call: TRBJ2-7; cdr3_length: 11; d_call: TRBD1; v_call: TRBV6-1; clone_size: few; cdr3_nt: TGTGCCAGCAGGGACAGGGGCGAGCAGTACTTC; cdr3_aa: CASRDRGEQYF
j_call: TRBJ1-5; cdr3_length: 15; d_call: TRBD1; v_call: TRBV28; clone_size: few; cdr3_nt: TGTGCCAGCGGTTACCCGGGACAGCACAATCAGCCCCAGCATTTT; cdr3_aa: CASGYPGQHNQPQHF
j_call: TRBJ2-7; cdr3_length: 14; d_call: TRBD1; v_call: TRBV6-1; clone_size: few; cdr3_nt: TGTGCCAGCAGTTTTTGGGACAGGGCAAGGGAGCAGTACTTC; cdr3_aa: CASSFWDRAREQYF